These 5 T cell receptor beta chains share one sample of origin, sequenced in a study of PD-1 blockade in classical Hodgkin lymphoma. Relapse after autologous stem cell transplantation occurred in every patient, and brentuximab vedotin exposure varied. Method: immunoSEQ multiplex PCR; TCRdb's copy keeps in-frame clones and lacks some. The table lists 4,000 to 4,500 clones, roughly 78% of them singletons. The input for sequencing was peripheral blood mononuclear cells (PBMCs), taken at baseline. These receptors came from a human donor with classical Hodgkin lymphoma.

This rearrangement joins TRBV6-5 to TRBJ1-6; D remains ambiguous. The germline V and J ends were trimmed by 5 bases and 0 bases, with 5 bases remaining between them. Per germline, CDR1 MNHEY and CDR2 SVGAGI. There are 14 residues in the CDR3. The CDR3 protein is CASSVRSYNSPLHF. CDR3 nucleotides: TGTGCCAGCAGTGTTCGCTCCTATAATTCACCCCTCCACTTT.

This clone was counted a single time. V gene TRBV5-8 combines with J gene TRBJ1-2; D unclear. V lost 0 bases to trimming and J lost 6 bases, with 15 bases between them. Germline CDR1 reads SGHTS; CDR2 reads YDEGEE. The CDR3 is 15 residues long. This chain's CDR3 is CASSLGARISDGYTF. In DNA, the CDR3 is TGTGCCAGCAGCTTGGGGGCGCGGATTAGTGATGGCTACACCTTC. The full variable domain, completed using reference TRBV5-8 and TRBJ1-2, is EAGVTQSPTHLIKTRGQQATLRCSPISGHTSVYWYQQALGLGLQFLLWYDEGEERNRGNFPPRFSGRQFPNYSSELNVNALELEDSALYLCASSLGARISDGYTFGSGTRLTVV.

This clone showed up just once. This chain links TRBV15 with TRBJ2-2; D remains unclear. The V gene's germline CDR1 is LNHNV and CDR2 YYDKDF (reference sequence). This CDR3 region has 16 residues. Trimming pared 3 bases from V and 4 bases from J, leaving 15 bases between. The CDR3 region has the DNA TGTGCCACCAGCAGGGAAACTGGTGCCTCCACCGGGGAGCTGTTTTTT. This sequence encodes CATSRETGASTGELFF. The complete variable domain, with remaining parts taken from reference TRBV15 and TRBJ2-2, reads DAMVIQNPRYQVTQFGKPVTLSCSQTLNHNVMYWYQQKSSQAPKLLFHYYDKDFNNEADTPDNFQSRRPNTSFCFLDIRSPGLGDTAMYLCATSRETGASTGELFFGEGSRLTVL.

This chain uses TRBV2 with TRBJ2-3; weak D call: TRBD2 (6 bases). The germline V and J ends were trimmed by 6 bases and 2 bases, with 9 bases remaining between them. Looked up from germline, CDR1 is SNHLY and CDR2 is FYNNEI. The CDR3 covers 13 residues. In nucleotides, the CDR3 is TGTGCCAGCAGGCGGGACCTCACAGATACGCAGTATTTT. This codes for CASRRDLTDTQYF.

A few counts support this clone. DNA of the CDR3: TGCGCCAGCAGCCAAGACCCCGGGACAGGGGTATCAGATACGCAGTATTTT. It specifies CASSQDPGTGVSDTQYF. V usage is TRBV4-3 and J usage is TRBJ2-3, with 10 bases matching TRBD1. J lost 4 bases, V lost 0 bases, and 7 bases had no gene match. The germline gives CDR1 LGHNA, CDR2 YSLEER. There are 17 residues in the CDR3.